This T cell receptor (beta chain) was recorded in a study of shared clonotypes between healthy human individuals. In the study overall: Each donor had three CD4 naive, three CD4 memory, two CD8 naive and one CD8 memory plate. Findings and caveats of the study: Around 4.7% of naive CD4 clonotypes were shared across four donors.

Donors included only healthy HIV-negative adults lacking recent acute infections or vaccinations. J lost 3 bases, V lost 4 bases, and 4 bases had no gene match. Germline V gene sequence: CDR1 GTSNPN, CDR2 SVGIG (reference sequence). The CDR3 is 13 amino acids. Concerning this clone itself: Its specificity is not known.

Some clones are missing from TCRdb's copy, which holds only in-frame ones; the method was immunoSEQ multiplex PCR. The table has over a million clones, more than 60% seen once. The sequence came from a young man in good health. The sequencing sample was made of memory CD4+ T cells sorted from blood. The subset: CD45RA-negative fraction. The V gene is TRBV30, the J gene TRBJ2-5; TRBD1 agrees at 8 bases. CDR3 sequence (DNA): TGTGCCTGGACCCAGGGGGCGAAAGAGACCCAGTACTTC. Translation gives CAWTQGAKETQYF.